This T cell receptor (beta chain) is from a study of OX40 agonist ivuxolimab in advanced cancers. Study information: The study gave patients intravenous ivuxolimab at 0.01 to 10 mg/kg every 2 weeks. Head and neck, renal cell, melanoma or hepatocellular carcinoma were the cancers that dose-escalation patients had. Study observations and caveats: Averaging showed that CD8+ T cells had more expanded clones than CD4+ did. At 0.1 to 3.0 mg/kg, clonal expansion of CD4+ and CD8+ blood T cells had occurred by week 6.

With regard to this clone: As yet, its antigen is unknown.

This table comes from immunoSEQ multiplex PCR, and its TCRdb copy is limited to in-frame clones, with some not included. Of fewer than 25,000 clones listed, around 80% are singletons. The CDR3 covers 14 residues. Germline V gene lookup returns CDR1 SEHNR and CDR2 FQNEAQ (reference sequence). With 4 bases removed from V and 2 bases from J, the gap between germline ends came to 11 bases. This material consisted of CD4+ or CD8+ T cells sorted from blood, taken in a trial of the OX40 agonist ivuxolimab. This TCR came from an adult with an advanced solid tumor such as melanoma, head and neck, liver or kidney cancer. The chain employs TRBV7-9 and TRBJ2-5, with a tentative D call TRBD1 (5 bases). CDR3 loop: CASSWGGGQETQYF. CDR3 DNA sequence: TGTGCCAGCAGCTGGGGCGGCGGACAAGAGACCCAGTACTTC.